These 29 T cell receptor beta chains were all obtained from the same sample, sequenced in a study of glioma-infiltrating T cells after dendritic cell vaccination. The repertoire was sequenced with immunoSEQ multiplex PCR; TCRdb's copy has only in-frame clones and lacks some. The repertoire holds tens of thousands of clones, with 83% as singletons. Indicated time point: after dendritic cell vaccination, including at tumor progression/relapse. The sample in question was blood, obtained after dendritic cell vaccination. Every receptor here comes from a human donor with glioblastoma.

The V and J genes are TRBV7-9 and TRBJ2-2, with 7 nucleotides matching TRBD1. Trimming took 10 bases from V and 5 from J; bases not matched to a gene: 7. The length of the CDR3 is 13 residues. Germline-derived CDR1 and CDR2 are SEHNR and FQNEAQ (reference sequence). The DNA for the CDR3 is TGTGCCACAGCGAAACAGGGGACCGGGGAGCTGTTTTTT. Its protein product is CATAKQGTGELFF.

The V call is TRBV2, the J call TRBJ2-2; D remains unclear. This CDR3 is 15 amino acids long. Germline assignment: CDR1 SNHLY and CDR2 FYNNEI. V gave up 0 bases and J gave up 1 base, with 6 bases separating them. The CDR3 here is CASSEAFRNTGELFF. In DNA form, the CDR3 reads TGTGCCAGCAGTGAAGCTTTTAGGAACACCGGGGAGCTGTTTTTT.

The CDR3, as DNA: TGTGCCAGCAGCTCCTCCGACAGGGAACTTTACGAGCAGTACTTC. It specifies CASSSSDRELYEQYF. The chain combines TRBV7-9 with TRBJ2-7; 7 bases line up with TRBD1. Trimming at V came to 4 bases and at J to 4 bases, leaving 10 bases not matched to a gene. The germline V gene has CDR1 SEHNR and CDR2 FQNEAQ (reference sequence). This CDR3 spans 15 amino acids.

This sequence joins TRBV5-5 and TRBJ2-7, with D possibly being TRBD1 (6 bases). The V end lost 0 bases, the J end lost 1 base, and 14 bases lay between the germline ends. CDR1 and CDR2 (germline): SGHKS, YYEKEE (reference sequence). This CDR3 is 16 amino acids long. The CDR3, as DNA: TGTGCCAGCAGCTTGGAAGCACCAGGGGTATCCTACGAGCAGTACTTC. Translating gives CASSLEAPGVSYEQYF.

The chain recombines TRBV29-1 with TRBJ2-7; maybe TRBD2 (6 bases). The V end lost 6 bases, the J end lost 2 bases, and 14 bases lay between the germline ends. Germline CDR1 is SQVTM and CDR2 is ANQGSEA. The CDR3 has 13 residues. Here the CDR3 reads CSVNSGETYEQYF. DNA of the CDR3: TGCAGCGTAAACTCGGGGGAAACCTACGAGCAGTACTTC.

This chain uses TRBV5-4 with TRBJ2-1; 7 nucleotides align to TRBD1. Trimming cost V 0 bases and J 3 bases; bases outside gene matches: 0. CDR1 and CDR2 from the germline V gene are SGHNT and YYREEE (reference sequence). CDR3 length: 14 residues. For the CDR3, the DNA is TGTGCCAGCAGCTTGGACAGGGGCTACAATGAGCAGTTCTTC. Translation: CASSLDRGYNEQFF.

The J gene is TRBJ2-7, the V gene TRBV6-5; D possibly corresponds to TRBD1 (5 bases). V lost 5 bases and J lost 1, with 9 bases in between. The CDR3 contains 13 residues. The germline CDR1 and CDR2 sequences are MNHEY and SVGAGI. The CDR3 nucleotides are TGTGCCAGCAGTCGCAGGGCTTCCTACGAGCAGTACTTC. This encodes CASSRRASYEQYF.

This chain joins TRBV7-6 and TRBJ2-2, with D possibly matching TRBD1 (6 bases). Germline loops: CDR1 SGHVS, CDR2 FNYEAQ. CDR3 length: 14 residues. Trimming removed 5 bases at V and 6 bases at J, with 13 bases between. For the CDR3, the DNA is TGTGCCAGCAGCGGATTCAGGGGTGCCGGGGAGCTGTTTTTT. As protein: CASSGFRGAGELFF.

The CDR3 region is CASSSQGETQYF. The CDR3 DNA reads as TGTGCCAGTAGTTCACAGGGAGAGACCCAGTACTTC. V gene TRBV19 combines with J gene TRBJ2-5; TRBD1 is a possible D gene (6 bases). V shed 5 bases and J shed 4 bases, with 8 bases lying between them. This CDR3 is 12 amino acids long. The germline gives CDR1 LNHDA, CDR2 SQIVND (reference sequence).

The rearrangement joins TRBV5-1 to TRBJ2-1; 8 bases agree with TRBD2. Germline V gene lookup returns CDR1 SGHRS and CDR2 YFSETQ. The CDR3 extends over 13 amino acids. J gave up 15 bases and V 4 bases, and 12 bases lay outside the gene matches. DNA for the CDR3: TGCGCCAGCAGCCCGGGACTAGTTAATATCCCGTTCTTC. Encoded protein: CASSPGLVNIPFF.

CDR3 residues: CASSLGQNSNYGYTF. The CDR3 DNA follows: TGTGCCAGCAGCTTAGGACAGAATTCTAACTATGGCTACACCTTC. The genes are TRBV5-4 and TRBJ1-2; D is possibly TRBD1 (6 bases). The CDR3 runs to 15 residues. V shed 2 bases and J shed 0 bases, with 11 bases lying between them. The germline V gene encodes CDR1 SGHNT and CDR2 YYREEE (reference sequence).

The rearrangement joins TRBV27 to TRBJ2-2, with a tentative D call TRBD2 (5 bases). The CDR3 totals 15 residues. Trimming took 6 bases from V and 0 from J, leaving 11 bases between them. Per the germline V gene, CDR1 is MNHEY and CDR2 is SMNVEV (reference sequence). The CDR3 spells CASRRAGSNTGELFF. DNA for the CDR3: TGTGCCAGCAGGCGGGCAGGTTCGAACACCGGGGAGCTGTTTTTT.

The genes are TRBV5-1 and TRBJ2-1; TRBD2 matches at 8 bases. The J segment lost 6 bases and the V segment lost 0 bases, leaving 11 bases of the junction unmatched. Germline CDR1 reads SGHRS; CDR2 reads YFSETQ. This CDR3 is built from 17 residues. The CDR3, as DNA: TGCGCCAGCAGCTTGGCCGGGGGACTAGTATCTCCCAATGAGCAGTTCTTC. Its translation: CASSLAGGLVSPNEQFF.

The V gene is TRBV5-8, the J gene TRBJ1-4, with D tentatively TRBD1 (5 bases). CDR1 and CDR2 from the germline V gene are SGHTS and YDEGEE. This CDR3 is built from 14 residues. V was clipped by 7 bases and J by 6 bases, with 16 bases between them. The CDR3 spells CASGYGALDEKLFF. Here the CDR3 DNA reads TGTGCCAGCGGGTATGGGGCCTTAGATGAAAAACTGTTTTTT.

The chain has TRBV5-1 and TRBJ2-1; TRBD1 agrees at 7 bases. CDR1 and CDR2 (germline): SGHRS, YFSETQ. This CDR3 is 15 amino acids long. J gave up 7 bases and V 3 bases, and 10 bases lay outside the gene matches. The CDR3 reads CASSSSWGTANEQFF. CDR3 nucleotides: TGCGCCAGCAGCTCTTCTTGGGGGACAGCTAATGAGCAGTTCTTC.

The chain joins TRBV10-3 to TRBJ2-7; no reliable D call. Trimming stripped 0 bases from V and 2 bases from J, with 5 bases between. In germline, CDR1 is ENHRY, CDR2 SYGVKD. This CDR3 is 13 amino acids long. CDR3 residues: CAISESQTYEQYF. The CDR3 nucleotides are TGTGCCATCAGTGAGTCTCAGACCTACGAGCAGTACTTC.

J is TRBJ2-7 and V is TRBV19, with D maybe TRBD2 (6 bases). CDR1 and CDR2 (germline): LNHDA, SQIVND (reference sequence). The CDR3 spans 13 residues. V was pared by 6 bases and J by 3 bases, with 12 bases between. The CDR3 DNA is TGTGCCAGTAGACGCCACGGGGGCTACGAGCAGTACTTC. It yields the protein CASRRHGGYEQYF.

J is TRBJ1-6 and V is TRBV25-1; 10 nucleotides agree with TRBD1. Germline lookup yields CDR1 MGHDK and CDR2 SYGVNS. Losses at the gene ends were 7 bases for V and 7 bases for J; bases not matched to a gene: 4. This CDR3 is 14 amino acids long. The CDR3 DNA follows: TGTGCCAGCAATGGACAGGGGGAGAATTCACCCCTCCACTTT. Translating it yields CASNGQGENSPLHF.

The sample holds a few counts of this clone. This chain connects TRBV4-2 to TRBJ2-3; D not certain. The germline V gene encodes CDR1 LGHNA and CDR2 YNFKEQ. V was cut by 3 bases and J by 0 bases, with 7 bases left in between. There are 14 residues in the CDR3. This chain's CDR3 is CASSHPESTDTQYF. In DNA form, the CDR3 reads TGTGCCAGCAGCCACCCAGAAAGCACAGATACGCAGTATTTT.

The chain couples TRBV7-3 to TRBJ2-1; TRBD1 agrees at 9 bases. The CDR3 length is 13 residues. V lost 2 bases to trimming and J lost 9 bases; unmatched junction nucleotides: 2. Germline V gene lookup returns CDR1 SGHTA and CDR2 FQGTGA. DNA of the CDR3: TGTGCCAGCAGCTTAGGGACAGGGATTGAGCAGTTCTTC. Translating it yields CASSLGTGIEQFF.

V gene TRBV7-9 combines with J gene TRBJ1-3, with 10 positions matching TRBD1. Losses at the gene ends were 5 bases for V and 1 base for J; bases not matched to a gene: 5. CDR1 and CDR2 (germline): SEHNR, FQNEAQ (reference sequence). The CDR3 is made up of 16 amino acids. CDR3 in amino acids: CASSRDRGPSGNTIYF. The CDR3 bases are TGTGCCAGCAGCAGAGACAGGGGGCCTTCTGGAAACACCATATATTTT.

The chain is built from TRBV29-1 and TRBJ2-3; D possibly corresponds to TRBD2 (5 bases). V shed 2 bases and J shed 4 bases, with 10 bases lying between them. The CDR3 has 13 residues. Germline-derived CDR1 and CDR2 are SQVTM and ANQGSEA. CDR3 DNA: TGCAGCGTTGAACCCGGGGAGCCAGATACGCAGTATTTT. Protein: CSVEPGEPDTQYF.

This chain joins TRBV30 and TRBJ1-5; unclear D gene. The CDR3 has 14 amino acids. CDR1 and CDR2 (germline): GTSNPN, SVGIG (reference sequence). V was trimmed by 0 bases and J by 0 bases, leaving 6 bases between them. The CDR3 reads CAWSVINSNQPQHF. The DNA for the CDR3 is TGTGCCTGGAGTGTAATAAATAGCAATCAGCCCCAGCATTTT.

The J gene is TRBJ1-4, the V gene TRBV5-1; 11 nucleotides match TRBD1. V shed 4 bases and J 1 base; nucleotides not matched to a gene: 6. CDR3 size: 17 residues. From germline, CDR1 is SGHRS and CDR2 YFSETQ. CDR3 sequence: CASSPMDRGLTNEKLFF. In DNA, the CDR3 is TGCGCCAGCAGCCCCATGGACAGGGGGCTAACTAATGAAAAACTGTTTTTT.

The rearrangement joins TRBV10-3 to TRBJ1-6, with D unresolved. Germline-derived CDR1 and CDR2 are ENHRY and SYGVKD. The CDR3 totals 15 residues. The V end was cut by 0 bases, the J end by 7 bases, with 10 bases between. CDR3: CAISESTGENSPLHF. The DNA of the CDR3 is TGTGCCATCAGTGAGTCTACGGGTGAGAATTCACCCCTCCACTTT.

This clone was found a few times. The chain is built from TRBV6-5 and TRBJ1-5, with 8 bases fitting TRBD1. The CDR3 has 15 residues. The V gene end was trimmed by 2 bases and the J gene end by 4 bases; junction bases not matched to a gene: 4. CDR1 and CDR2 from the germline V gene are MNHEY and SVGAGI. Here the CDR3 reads CASSYDRGLNQPQHF. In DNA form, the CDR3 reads TGTGCCAGCAGTTACGACAGGGGACTAAATCAGCCCCAGCATTTT.

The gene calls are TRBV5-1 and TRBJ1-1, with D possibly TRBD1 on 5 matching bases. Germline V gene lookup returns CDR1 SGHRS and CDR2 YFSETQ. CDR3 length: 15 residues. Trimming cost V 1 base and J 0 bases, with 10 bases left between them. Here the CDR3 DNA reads TGCGCCAGCAGCTTGTTCGGGGGAATGAACACTGAAGCTTTCTTT. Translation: CASSLFGGMNTEAFF. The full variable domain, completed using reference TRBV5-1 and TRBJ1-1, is KAGVTQTPRYLIKTRGQQVTLSCSPISGHRSVSWYQQTPGQGLQFLFEYFSETQRNKGNFPGRFSGRQFSNSRSEMNVSTLELGDSALYLCASSLFGGMNTEAFFGQGTRLTVV.

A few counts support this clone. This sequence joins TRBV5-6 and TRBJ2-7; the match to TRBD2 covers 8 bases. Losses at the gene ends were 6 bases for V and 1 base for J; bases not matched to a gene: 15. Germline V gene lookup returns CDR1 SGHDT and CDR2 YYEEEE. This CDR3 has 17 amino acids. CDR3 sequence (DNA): TGTGCCAGCACCGCGTCTACTGGCGGGGGGTGGTCCTACGAGCAGTACTTC. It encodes CASTASTGGGWSYEQYF. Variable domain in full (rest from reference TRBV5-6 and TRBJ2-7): DAGVTQSPTHLIKTRGQQVTLRCSPKSGHDTVSWYQQALGQGPQFIFQYYEEEERQRGNFPDRFSGHQFPNYSSELNVNALLLGDSALYLCASTASTGGGWSYEQYFGPGTRLTVT.

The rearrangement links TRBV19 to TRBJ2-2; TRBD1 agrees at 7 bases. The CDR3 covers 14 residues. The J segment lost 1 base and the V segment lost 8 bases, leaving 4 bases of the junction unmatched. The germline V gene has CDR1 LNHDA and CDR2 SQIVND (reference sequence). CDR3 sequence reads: CASLRGRNTGELFF. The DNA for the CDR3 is TGTGCCAGTCTCAGGGGGAGGAACACCGGGGAGCTGTTTTTT.